This TCR beta chain was sequenced in a study of cytomegalovirus exposure and HLA in healthy donors. Study-level results: Sequences of the TCR beta chain were said to predict the HLA-A and HLA-B alleles of most subjects accurately. Among donors in an Asian-associated ancestry cluster, a later analysis reportedly found fewer N-insertions than the roughly 610-donor mean.

This clone was picked up a small number of times. What it binds is unknown. The PCR made use of 60 Vbeta and 13 Jbeta primers. TCRdb keeps only in-frame clones here, not all; method: immunoSEQ multiplex PCR. This table has about 150,000 clones, roughly 73% appearing once. The CDR3 has 13 residues. V lost 5 bases and J lost 4, with 11 bases in between. Germline V gene data show CDR1 as SNHLY and CDR2 as FYNNEI. The TCR was taken from a man aged 18 to 29 in good health and CMV-seropositive. This chain joins TRBV2 and TRBJ1-2; the D is unclear. Source material: PBMCs. The CDR3 DNA follows: TGTGCCAGCAGTCACTCGGAGGTCTATGGCTACACCTTC. As protein: CASSHSEVYGYTF.